This paragraph covers one TCR beta chain sequence. TCRdb keeps only in-frame clones here, not all; method: immunoSEQ multiplex PCR. The sample records 27,000 or so clones, roughly 80% being singletons. These data originate in a study of T cells in narcolepsy. The J segment lost 7 bases and the V segment lost 2 bases, leaving 7 bases of the junction unmatched. The CDR3 sequence is 15 residues long. The germline gives CDR1 LNHNV, CDR2 YYDKDF (reference sequence). Sequencing input: CD45RA- memory CD4+ T cells from PBMCs. The rearrangement links TRBV15 to TRBJ2-1, with 8 bases fitting TRBD2. The TCR comes from a human donor with narcolepsy. In DNA form, the CDR3 reads TGTGCCACCAGCAGACCCGGGACTAGGAATAATGAGCAGTTCTTC. Translating it yields CATSRPGTRNNEQFF.